This is a list of T cell receptor beta chains from one sample in a study of T cell responses to AZD1222 COVID-19 vaccine. The data were produced by immunoSEQ multiplex PCR, yet TCRdb's version contains in-frame clones alone and is incomplete. Among about 96,000 clones listed, roughly nine tenths were seen once. The material sequenced was peripheral blood, taken on day 0 of AZD1222 vaccination. The receptors shown here come from an adult in good health. Each CDR3 is given with its conserved first and last residue. Fields, in order: clone size, J gene, V gene, D gene, CDR3 DNA, CDR3 protein. A D gene is named only where the DNA matches it firmly. Where a row states a size, it is once, few, many or the class of an expanded clone; other rows omit it.

size: -; J: TRBJ1-5; V: TRBV6-5; D: -; DNA: TGTGCCAGCAACCCTACAGGGAGCAATCAGCCCCAGCATTTT; CDR3: CASNPTGSNQPQHF
size: -; J: TRBJ1-1; V: TRBV7-9; D: -; DNA: TGTGCCAGCAGCTTACAGGGTGCCACTGAAGCTTTCTTT; CDR3: CASSLQGATEAFF
size: -; J: TRBJ1-1; V: TRBV7-9; D: -; DNA: TGTGCCAGCAGCTTACAGCAAAACACTGAAGCTTTCTTT; CDR3: CASSLQQNTEAFF
size: -; J: TRBJ2-7; V: TRBV6-5; D: TRBD2; DNA: TGTGCCAGCAGTCAGGCTAGCGGACCCTACGAGCAGTACTTC; CDR3: CASSQASGPYEQYF
size: -; J: TRBJ2-3; V: TRBV28; D: -; DNA: TGTGCCAGCAGTGTACAGGGTACGCAGTATTTT; CDR3: CASSVQGTQYF
size: few; J: TRBJ2-2; V: TRBV10-3; D: TRBD1; DNA: TGTGCCATCAACCCTTCGGGACAGGGCACCGGGGAGCTGTTTTTT; CDR3: CAINPSGQGTGELFF
size: -; J: TRBJ2-5; V: TRBV3-1/TRBV3-2; D: -; DNA: TGTGCCAGCAGCCGGGGGCGTGGGGTACAAGAGACCCAGTACTTC; CDR3: CASSRGRGVQETQYF
size: -; J: TRBJ2-3; V: TRBV30; D: -; DNA: TGTGCCTGGAGTGTGCAGGGACCAGATACGCAGTATTTT; CDR3: CAWSVQGPDTQYF
size: -; J: TRBJ1-2; V: TRBV5-4; D: -; DNA: TGTGCCAGCAGCTTGGCCGCGCGAAATAACTATGGCTACACCTTC; CDR3: CASSLAARNNYGYTF
size: -; J: TRBJ2-1; V: TRBV29-1; D: -; DNA: TGCAGCGTTGATAGGGGGGTAGGGCAGTTCTTC; CDR3: CSVDRGVGQFF
size: -; J: TRBJ1-3; V: TRBV5-1; D: -; DNA: TGCGCCAGCAGCTTGGAGGGCGAAAACACCATATATTTT; CDR3: CASSLEGENTIYF
size: -; J: TRBJ1-3; V: TRBV5-4; D: -; DNA: TGTGCCACGAGGGGGGCTCCCTCTGGAAACACCATATATTTT; CDR3: CATRGAPSGNTIYF
size: -; J: TRBJ1-2; V: TRBV2; D: -; DNA: TGTGCCAGCAGCGACTATACGGCCAGGGCTTATGGCTACACCTTC; CDR3: CASSDYTARAYGYTF
size: -; J: TRBJ1-2; V: TRBV5-8; D: TRBD1; DNA: TGTGCCAGCAGCCGGGGACAGCAGGCATATGGCTACACCTTC; CDR3: CASSRGQQAYGYTF
size: -; J: TRBJ2-7; V: TRBV3-1/TRBV3-2; D: TRBD1; DNA: TGTGCCAGCAGCCAAGGGACAGGGGGACTCTACGAGCAGTACTTC; CDR3: CASSQGTGGLYEQYF
size: -; J: TRBJ2-7; V: TRBV5-6; D: -; DNA: TGTGCCAGCAGCCGGGCGGGGACCTACGAGCAGTACTTC; CDR3: CASSRAGTYEQYF
size: -; J: TRBJ1-4; V: TRBV4-3; D: -; DNA: TGCGCCAGCAGCCAAGCCTCCCGAGGGGAAAAACTGTTTTTT; CDR3: CASSQASRGEKLFF
size: once; J: TRBJ1-2; V: TRBV29-1; D: -; DNA: TGCAGCGTTGACCCTGGGCAGGGCCACAACTATGGCTACACCTTC; CDR3: CSVDPGQGHNYGYTF
size: -; J: TRBJ2-7; V: TRBV20-1; D: -; DNA: TGCAGTGCTAGTAAGGCCGGTTACGAGCAGTACTTC; CDR3: CSASKAGYEQYF
size: once; J: TRBJ2-7; V: TRBV5-5; D: TRBD2; DNA: TGTGCCAGCAACCGACGGGGGGGCGGCGGATCCGAGCAGTACTTC; CDR3: CASNRRGGGGSEQYF
size: -; J: TRBJ2-7; V: TRBV6-5; D: -; DNA: TGTGCCAGCAGTTCGACAGGATTCTACGAGCAGTACTTC; CDR3: CASSSTGFYEQYF
size: -; J: TRBJ1-5; V: TRBV4-1; D: -; DNA: TGCGCCAGCAGCCAAGAGACAGGCCTAGGACCCCAGCATTTT; CDR3: CASSQETGLGPQHF